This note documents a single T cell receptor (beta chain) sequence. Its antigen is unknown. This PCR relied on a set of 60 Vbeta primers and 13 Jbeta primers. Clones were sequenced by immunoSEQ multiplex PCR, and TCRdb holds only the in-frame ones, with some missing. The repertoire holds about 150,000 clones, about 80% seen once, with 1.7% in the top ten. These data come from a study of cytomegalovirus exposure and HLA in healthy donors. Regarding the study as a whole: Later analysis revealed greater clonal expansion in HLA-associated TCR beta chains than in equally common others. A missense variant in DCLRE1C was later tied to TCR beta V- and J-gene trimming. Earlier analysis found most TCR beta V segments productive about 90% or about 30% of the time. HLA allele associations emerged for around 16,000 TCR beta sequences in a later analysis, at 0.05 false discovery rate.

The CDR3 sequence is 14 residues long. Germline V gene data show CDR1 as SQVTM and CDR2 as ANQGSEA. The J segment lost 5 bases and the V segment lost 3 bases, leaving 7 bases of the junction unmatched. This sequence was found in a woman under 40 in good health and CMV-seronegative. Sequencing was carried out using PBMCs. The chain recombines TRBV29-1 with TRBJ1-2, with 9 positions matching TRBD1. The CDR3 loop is CSVETLDRGYGYTF. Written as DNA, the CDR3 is TGCAGCGTTGAGACTCTGGACAGGGGATATGGCTACACCTTC.